What follows are 8 T cell receptor beta chains derived from one specimen sequenced in a study of naive and memory T cell subsets. The library had UMIs added by 3' ligation of an oligonucleotide to TCR cDNA. Amplification of ligated cDNA took four PCR rounds with SP2 and nested alpha and beta constant primers. TCRdb re-analysed the 5' RACE reads in MiXCR, keeping a single row per CDR3 protein. The data hold roughly 60,000 distinct CDR3 sequences, with around 8% observed a single time. The receptors stem from a female donor in good health.

This clonotype was seen a handful of times. V gene TRBV14 combines with J gene TRBJ2-1; 7 bases are shared with TRBD2. V trimming: 10 bases; J trimming: 1 base; junction bases outside the gene matches: 16. The V gene's germline CDR1 is SGHDN and CDR2 FVKESK. The CDR3 is made up of 17 amino acids. CDR3 nucleotide sequence: TGTGCCAACCCCGTTGGCGGGAGTTTCCGGTCCTACAATGAGCAGTTCTTC. This gives the protein CANPVGGSFRSYNEQFF.

This clonotype was counted between two and nine times. The chain has TRBV7-9 and TRBJ2-2, with D perhaps matching TRBD1 or TRBD2 (6 bases each). The V and J ends lost 5 bases and 1 base respectively, with 14 bases between them. The CDR3 consists of 16 residues. CDR1 is SEHNR, CDR2 FQNEAQ, per germline (reference sequence). This CDR3 is CASSRRGLRNTGELFF. CDR3 DNA sequence: TGTGCCAGCAGCCGCAGGGGACTCCGGAACACCGGGGAGCTGTTTTTT.

There are a few counts of this clonotype. A read error may explain this, as a much larger clone is one base away. This chain joins TRBV19 and TRBJ1-5; D is unclear. Germline V gives CDR1 LNHDA, CDR2 SQIVND (reference sequence). The V end lost 9 bases, the J end lost 11 bases, and 8 bases lay between the germline ends. CDR3 length: 9 residues. The CDR3 sequence: CARWQSQHF. The CDR3 DNA sequence: TGTGCCAGATGGCAGTCCCAGCATTTT.

The sample holds many counts of this clonotype. V gene TRBV2 combines with J gene TRBJ2-4; the match to TRBD1 covers 8 bases. V lost 8 bases to trimming and J lost 3 bases; unmatched junction nucleotides: 18. Germline CDR1 SNHLY, CDR2 FYNNEI. The CDR3 has 18 residues. The CDR3 DNA sequence: TGTGCCAGCCTTATGCAAGACGGACAGGGTAACGACAAAAACATTCAGTACTTC. Its translation: CASLMQDGQGNDKNIQYF.

This clonotype was seen repeatedly, ten times or more. V usage is TRBV29-1 and J usage is TRBJ2-7; 11 positions match TRBD1. Trimming cost V 6 bases and J 5 bases; bases outside gene matches: 6. This CDR3 is 13 amino acids long. CDR1 and CDR2 (germline): SQVTM, ANQGSEA. The DNA of the CDR3 is TGCAGCGTCACGGACAGGGGGCTCCACGAGCAGTACTTC. Its protein is CSVTDRGLHEQYF.

Comment on this clonotype: One end of the junction does not line up with germline, which may come from a read error. The chain couples TRBV7-8 to TRBJ1-5; possibly TRBD1 for D (6 bases). This CDR3 has 16 residues. Germline loops: CDR1 SGHVS, CDR2 FQNEAQ. The CDR3 region has the DNA TGTGACAGCAGCGCAAACAGGGTTGGGGGCAATCAGCCCCAGCATTTT. This gives the protein CDSSANRVGGNQPQHF.

The chain joins TRBV30 to TRBJ2-7; D gene unclear. Trimming removed 2 bases at V and 4 bases at J, with 15 bases between. Germline V gene data show CDR1 as GTSNPN and CDR2 as SVGIG (reference sequence). CDR3 length: 14 residues. The DNA for the CDR3 is TGTGCCTGGAGTCCCCCCGCCCGCTATTACGAGCAGTACTTC. Translation: CAWSPPARYYEQYF. Supplemented by reference TRBV30 and TRBJ2-7, the full variable domain reads SQTIHQWPATLVQPVGSPLSLECTVEGTSNPNLYWYRQAAGRGLQLLFYSVGIGQISSEVPQNLSASRPQDRQFILSSKKLLLSDSGFYLCAWSPPARYYEQYFGPGTRLTVT.

V is TRBV20-1 and J is TRBJ2-3; 9 positions match TRBD2. The CDR3 contains 16 residues. The germline CDR1 and CDR2 sequences are DFQATT and SNEGSKA (reference sequence). V lost 3 bases and J lost 1; bases outside the gene matches: 8. Here the CDR3 reads CSASDAGGLGTDTQYF. The CDR3 nucleotides read TGCAGTGCTAGCGACGCGGGGGGGCTGGGCACAGATACGCAGTATTTT.